This TCR beta chain was found in a study of control samples from healthy donors and cancer patients. V was clipped by 4 bases and J by 5 bases; unmatched bases: 5. Germline V gene lookup returns CDR1 SGHRS and CDR2 YFSETQ. The CDR3 length is 15 residues. Sequenced by immunoSEQ multiplex PCR; TCRdb stores in-frame clones only, minus some. The table records over 70,000 clones, about 89% of them present only once. The chain combines TRBV5-1 with TRBJ1-4; 10 bases map to TRBD1. Sequencing was performed on blood. The sequence was collected from a woman in her sixties or seventies in good health. Here the CDR3 reads CASSTGDRGNEKLFF. CDR3 bases: TGCGCCAGCAGCACTGGGGACAGGGGAAATGAAAAACTGTTTTTT.